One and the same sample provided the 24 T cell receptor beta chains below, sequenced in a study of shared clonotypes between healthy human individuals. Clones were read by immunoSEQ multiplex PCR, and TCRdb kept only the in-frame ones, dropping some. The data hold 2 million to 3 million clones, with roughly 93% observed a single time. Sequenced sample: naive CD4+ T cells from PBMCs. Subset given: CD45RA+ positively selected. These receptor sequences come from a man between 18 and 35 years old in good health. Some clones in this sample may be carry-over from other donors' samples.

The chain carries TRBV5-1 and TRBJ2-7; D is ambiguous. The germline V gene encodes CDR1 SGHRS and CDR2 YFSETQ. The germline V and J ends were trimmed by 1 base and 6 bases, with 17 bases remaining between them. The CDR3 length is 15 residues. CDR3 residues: CASSLMPGELGEQYF. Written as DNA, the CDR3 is TGCGCCAGCAGCTTGATGCCAGGCGAGTTGGGCGAGCAGTACTTC.

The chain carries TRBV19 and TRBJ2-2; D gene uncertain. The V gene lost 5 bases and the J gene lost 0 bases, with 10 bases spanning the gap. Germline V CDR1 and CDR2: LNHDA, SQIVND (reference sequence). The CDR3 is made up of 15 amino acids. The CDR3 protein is CASSLTSPNTGELFF. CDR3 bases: TGTGCCAGTAGTTTAACGTCGCCGAACACCGGGGAGCTGTTTTTT.

For the CDR3, the DNA is TGTGCCAGTAGTAGGACAGGGGTAGGACAGGAAGAGACCCAGTACTTC. Amino acid sequence: CASSRTGVGQEETQYF. J is TRBJ2-5 and V is TRBV19, with TRBD1 matching over 9 bases. The CDR3 length is 16 residues. Germline V lookup: CDR1 LNHDA, CDR2 SQIVND (reference sequence). V shed 4 bases and J 3 bases; nucleotides not matched to a gene: 9.

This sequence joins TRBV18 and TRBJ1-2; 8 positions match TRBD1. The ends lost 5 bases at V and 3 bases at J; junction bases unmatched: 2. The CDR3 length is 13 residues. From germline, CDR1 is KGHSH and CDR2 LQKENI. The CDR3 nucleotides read TGTGCCAGCTCAACGGGACAGGACTATGGCTACACCTTC. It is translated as CASSTGQDYGYTF.

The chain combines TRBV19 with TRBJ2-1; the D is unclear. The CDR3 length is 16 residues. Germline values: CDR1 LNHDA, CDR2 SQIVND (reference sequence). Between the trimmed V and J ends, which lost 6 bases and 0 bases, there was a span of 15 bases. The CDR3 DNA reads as TGTGCCAGTAGCGGTGTCGGCCCCAGCTCCTACAATGAGCAGTTCTTC. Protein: CASSGVGPSSYNEQFF.

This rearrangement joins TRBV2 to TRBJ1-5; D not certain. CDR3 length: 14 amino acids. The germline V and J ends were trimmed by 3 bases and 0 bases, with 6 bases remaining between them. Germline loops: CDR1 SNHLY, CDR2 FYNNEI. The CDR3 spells CASSDEVSNQPQHF. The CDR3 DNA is TGTGCCAGCAGTGATGAAGTTAGCAATCAGCCCCAGCATTTT.

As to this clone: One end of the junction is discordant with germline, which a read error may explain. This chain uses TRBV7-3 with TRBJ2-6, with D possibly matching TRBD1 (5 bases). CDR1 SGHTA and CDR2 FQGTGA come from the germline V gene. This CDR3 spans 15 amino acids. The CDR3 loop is CASSVTGSGANVLTF. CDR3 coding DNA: TGTGCCAGCAGCGTAACAGGCTCTGGGGCCAACGTCCTGACTTTC.

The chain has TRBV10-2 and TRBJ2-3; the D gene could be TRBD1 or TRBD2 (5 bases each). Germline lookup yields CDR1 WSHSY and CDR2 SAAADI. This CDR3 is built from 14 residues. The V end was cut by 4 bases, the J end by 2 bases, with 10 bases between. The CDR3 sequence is CASSVATVTDTQYF. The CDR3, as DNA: TGCGCCAGCAGTGTAGCGACAGTCACAGATACGCAGTATTTT.

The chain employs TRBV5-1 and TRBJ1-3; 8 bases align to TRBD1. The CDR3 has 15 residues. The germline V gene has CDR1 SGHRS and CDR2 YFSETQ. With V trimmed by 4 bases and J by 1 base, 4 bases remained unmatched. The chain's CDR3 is CASSVDRGSGNTIYF. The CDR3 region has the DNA TGCGCCAGCAGCGTCGACAGGGGATCTGGAAACACCATATATTTT.

The CDR3 bases are TGCAGTGTTCTAGAGGGGCCCCAGCATTTT. Translating it yields CSVLEGPQHF. The genes are TRBV20-1 and TRBJ1-5; D not resolved. This CDR3 has 10 amino acids. Trimming left V 7 bases short and J 9 bases short, with 10 bases between. CDR1 DFQATT and CDR2 SNEGSKA come from the germline V gene (reference sequence).

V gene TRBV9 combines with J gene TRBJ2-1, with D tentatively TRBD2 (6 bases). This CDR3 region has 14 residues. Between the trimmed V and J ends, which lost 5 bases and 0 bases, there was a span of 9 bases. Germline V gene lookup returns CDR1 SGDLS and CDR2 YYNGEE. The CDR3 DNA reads TGTGCCAGCAGACGGGGGAGCTCCTACAATGAGCAGTTCTTC. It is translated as CASRRGSSYNEQFF.

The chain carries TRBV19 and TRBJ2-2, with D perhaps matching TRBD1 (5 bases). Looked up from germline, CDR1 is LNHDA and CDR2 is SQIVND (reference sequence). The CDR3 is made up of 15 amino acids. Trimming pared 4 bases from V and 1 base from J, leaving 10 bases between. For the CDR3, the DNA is TGTGCCAGTAGTAGGGCAGGGAAGAACACCGGGGAGCTGTTTTTT. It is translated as CASSRAGKNTGELFF.

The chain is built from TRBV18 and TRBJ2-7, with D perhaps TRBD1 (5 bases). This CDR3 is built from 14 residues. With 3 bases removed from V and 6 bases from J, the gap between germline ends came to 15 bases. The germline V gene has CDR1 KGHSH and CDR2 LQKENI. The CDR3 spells CASSPRVGLSEQYF. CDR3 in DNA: TGTGCCAGCTCACCCAGGGTAGGGTTGAGCGAGCAGTACTTC.

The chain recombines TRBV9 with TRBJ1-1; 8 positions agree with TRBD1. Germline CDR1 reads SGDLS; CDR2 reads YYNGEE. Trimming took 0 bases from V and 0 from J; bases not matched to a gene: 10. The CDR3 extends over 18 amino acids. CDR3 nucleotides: TGTGCCAGCAGCGTAGGGACAGGGACATCCCACATGAACACTGAAGCTTTCTTT. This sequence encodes CASSVGTGTSHMNTEAFF.

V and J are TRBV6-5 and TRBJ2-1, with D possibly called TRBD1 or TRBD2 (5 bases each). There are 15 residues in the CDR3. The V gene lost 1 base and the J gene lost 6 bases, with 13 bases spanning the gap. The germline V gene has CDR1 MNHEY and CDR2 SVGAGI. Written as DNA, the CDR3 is TGTGCCAGCAGTTACTGGGGGTCTAGCCTCAATGAGCAGTTCTTC. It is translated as CASSYWGSSLNEQFF.

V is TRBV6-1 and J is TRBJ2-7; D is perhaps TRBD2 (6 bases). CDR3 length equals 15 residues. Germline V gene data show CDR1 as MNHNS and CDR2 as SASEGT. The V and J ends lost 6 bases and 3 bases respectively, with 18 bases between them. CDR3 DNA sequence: TGTGCCAGCAGAGGGAGAGGTAGCGGATTCTACGAGCAGTACTTC. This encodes CASRGRGSGFYEQYF.

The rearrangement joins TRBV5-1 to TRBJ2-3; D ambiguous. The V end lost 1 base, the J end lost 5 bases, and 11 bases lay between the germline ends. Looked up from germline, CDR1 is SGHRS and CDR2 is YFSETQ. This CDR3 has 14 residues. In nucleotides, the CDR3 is TGCGCCAGCAGCTTGCTCACCGTGGAAGATACGCAGTATTTT. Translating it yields CASSLLTVEDTQYF.

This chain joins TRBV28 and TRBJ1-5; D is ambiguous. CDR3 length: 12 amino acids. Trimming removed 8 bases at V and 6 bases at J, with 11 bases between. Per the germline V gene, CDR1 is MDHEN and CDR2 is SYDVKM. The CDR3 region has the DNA TGTGCCAGCGGTCGGGGTCCTCAGCCCCAGCATTTT. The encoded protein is CASGRGPQPQHF.

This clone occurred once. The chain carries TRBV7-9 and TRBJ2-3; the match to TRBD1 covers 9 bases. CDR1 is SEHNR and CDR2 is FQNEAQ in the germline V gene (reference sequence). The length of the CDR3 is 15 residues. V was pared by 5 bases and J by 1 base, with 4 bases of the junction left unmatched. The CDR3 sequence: CASSIGQGRTDTQYF. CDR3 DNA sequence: TGTGCCAGCAGCATAGGACAGGGGCGCACAGATACGCAGTATTTT.

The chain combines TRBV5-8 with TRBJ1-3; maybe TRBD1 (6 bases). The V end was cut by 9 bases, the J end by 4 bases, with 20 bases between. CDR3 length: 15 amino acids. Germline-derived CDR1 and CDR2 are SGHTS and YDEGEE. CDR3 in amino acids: CANRNRGGFGNTIYF. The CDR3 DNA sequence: TGTGCCAATAGAAACCGAGGGGGATTCGGAAACACCATATATTTT.

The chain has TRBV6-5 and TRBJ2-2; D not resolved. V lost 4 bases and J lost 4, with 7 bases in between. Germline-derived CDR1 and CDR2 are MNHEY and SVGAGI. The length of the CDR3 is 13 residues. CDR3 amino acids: CASSLRVTGELFF. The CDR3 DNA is TGTGCCAGCAGTTTGAGAGTCACCGGGGAGCTGTTTTTT.

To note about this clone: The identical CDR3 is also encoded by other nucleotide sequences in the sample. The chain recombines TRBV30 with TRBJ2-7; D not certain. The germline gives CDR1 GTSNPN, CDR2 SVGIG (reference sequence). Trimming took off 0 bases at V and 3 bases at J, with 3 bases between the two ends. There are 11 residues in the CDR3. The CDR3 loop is CAWSVNYEQYF. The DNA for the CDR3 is TGTGCCTGGAGTGTGAACTACGAGCAGTACTTC.

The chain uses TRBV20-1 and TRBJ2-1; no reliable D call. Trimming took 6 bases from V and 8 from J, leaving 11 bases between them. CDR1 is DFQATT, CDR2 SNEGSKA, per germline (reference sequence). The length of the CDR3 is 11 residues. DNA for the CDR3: TGCAGTGCCAAAAGGTTCCATGAGCAGTTCTTC. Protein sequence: CSAKRFHEQFF.

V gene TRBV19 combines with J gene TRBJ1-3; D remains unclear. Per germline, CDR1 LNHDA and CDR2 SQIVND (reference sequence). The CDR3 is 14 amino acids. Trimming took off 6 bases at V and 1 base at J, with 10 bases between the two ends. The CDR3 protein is CASRRQSSGNTIYF. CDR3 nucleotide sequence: TGTGCCAGTAGGCGTCAGTCGTCTGGAAACACCATATATTTT.